The entry that follows covers one TCR beta chain sequence. Antigen: not known. Cultured CD4+ T-cell DNA underwent Oncomine TCR Beta short-read sequencing. TCRdb reprocessed the PCR reads with MiXCR, giving one entry per CDR3 protein. This sample has 11,000 to 15,000 distinct CDR3 sequences, with 43% found just once. Stated treatment: roughly nine-day PBMC culture with coronavirus spike peptide pools or control peptides (ViraFEST assay). Germline CDR1 reads MGHRA; CDR2 reads YSYEKL. The germline V and J ends were trimmed by 1 base and 2 bases, with 12 bases remaining between them. CDR3 length: 17 residues. The data stem from a study of vaccination and CD4 T cells after COVID-19.

The sequenced sample was cultured CD4+ T cells from blood. This TCR was recovered from a human donor with COVID-19. The V and J genes are TRBV4-1 and TRBJ1-6; D not resolved. CDR3 amino acids: CASSQAGSGAYNSPLHF. The CDR3, as DNA: TGCGCCAGCAGCCAAGCCGGATCCGGGGCCTATAATTCACCCCTCCACTTT.